A single sample gave rise to the 9 T cell receptor beta chains below, sequenced in a study of blood T cell repertoires in COVID-19. The data were produced by immunoSEQ multiplex PCR, yet TCRdb's version contains in-frame clones alone and is incomplete. The sample records some 200,000 clones, roughly 89% being singletons. Sequencing was done on a sample of PBMCs or T cells enriched from blood (not recorded which). The receptors originated from a young man with acute COVID-19.

The genes are TRBV10-2 and TRBJ2-2; 8 nucleotides line up with TRBD2. Germline V gene sequence: CDR1 WSHSY, CDR2 SAAADI. CDR3 length: 17 amino acids. V gave up 0 bases and J gave up 1 base; unmatched junction bases: 4. This CDR3 reads CASSESGTSQNTGELFF. The CDR3 DNA follows: TGCGCCAGCAGTGAGTCCGGGACTAGTCAGAACACCGGGGAGCTGTTTTTT.

This clone was observed a single time. The chain links TRBV19 to TRBJ2-3; 12 nucleotides line up with TRBD2. The CDR3 sequence is 15 residues long. Germline V gene data show CDR1 as LNHDA and CDR2 as SQIVND (reference sequence). The ends lost 6 bases at V and 4 bases at J; junction bases unmatched: 5. CDR3 coding DNA: TGTGCCAGTAGGCTGACTAGCGGGAGCGCAGATACGCAGTATTTT. Protein product: CASRLTSGSADTQYF.

This clone has only one observation. The J gene is TRBJ2-3, the V gene TRBV7-2, with 10 bases identical to TRBD2. Per the germline V gene, CDR1 is SGHTA and CDR2 is FQGNSA. V was pared by 1 base and J by 11 bases, with 9 bases of the junction left unmatched. There are 15 residues in the CDR3. The CDR3 loop is CASSLGGGSGREQYF. The CDR3 bases are TGTGCCAGCAGCTTAGGAGGGGGAAGCGGGAGGGAGCAGTATTTT.

The chain links TRBV6-5 to TRBJ1-3; weak D call: TRBD1 (5 bases). This CDR3 is 15 amino acids long. Trimming removed 2 bases at V and 4 bases at J, with 12 bases between. Germline CDR1 MNHEY, CDR2 SVGAGI. Written as DNA, the CDR3 is TGTGCCAGCAGTTACGGTTCAGGGTCAGGAAACACCATATATTTT. This translates into CASSYGSGSGNTIYF.

The chain uses TRBV27 and TRBJ2-5; TRBD1 is a possible D gene (5 bases). The CDR3 is 14 residues long. The V and J ends lost 0 bases and 4 bases respectively, with 9 bases between them. The V gene's germline CDR1 is MNHEY and CDR2 SMNVEV (reference sequence). CDR3 loop: CASSLSSRGETQYF. The CDR3 DNA reads as TGTGCCAGCAGTTTATCATCTAGGGGAGAGACCCAGTACTTC.

The chain links TRBV29-1 to TRBJ2-7, with D possibly being TRBD2 (6 bases). Germline V gives CDR1 SQVTM, CDR2 ANQGSEA. V shed 3 bases and J shed 3 bases, with 12 bases lying between them. The CDR3 consists of 13 residues. CDR3 bases: TGCAGCGTTGAGGCAGGGACTTTCTACGAGCAGTACTTC. It is translated as CSVEAGTFYEQYF.

V is TRBV18 and J is TRBJ2-7; 13 positions match TRBD2. This CDR3 spans 19 amino acids. Germline loops: CDR1 KGHSH, CDR2 LQKENI. The J segment lost 0 bases and the V segment lost 4 bases, leaving 12 bases of the junction unmatched. CDR3: CASSRGTGTSGTSSYEQYF. The CDR3 nucleotides read TGTGCCAGCTCACGAGGGACCGGGACTAGCGGGACGAGCTCCTACGAGCAGTACTTC.

The chain recombines TRBV4-2 with TRBJ1-1, with 10 bases identical to TRBD1. From germline, CDR1 is LGHNA and CDR2 YNFKEQ. Trimming removed 3 bases from V and 1 base from J; junction bases left unmatched: 2. The CDR3 is 15 amino acids. CDR3 bases: TGTGCCAGCAGCCAGAGGGACAGGGGGAACACTGAAGCTTTCTTT. Translation gives CASSQRDRGNTEAFF.

V gene TRBV28 combines with J gene TRBJ2-2; TRBD1 matches 7 bases. This CDR3 has 14 residues. CDR1 is MDHEN, CDR2 SYDVKM, per germline. The J segment lost 3 bases and the V segment lost 10 bases, leaving 8 bases of the junction unmatched. The CDR3 coding sequence is TGTGCCATCAAAGGGGGCTTGGACACCGGGGAGCTGTTTTTT. This sequence encodes CAIKGGLDTGELFF.